The 15 T cell receptor beta chains below were found in one sample sequenced in a study of identical twins. TCRdb re-called the 5' RACE reads through MiXCR, storing one row per CDR3 protein. Of 510,000 or so distinct CDR3 sequences in the sample, around 15% were seen once. The same data also contributed to another study, on yellow fever vaccine responses in identical twins.

Material: CD4+ T cells sorted from blood. These receptors came from a young woman in good health.

This clonotype turned up a few times. The J gene is TRBJ1-4, the V gene TRBV6-1, with 8 bases that match TRBD1. The J segment lost 0 bases and the V segment lost 6 bases, leaving 9 bases of the junction unmatched. The germline V gene encodes CDR1 MNHNS and CDR2 SASEGT. This CDR3 has 17 amino acids. CDR3 residues: CASSSGGQGATNEKLFF. DNA of the CDR3: TGTGCCAGCAGCTCTGGTGGACAGGGCGCAACTAATGAAAAACTGTTTTTT.

This clonotype came up a few times. This rearrangement joins TRBV12-3 or TRBV12-4 to TRBJ2-1; 9 bases align to TRBD2. The CDR3 is 16 amino acids. With V trimmed by 8 bases and J by 6 bases, 14 bases remained unmatched. The CDR3 nucleotides read TGTGCCAGCGCCTCTGGTAGCGGGAGTAGGTTCAATGAGCAGTTCTTC. Amino acids: CASASGSGSRFNEQFF.

The chain joins TRBV4-1 to TRBJ2-3, with 9 nucleotides matching TRBD2. The V gene's germline CDR1 is MGHRA and CDR2 YSYEKL. V dropped 8 bases and J dropped 6; count of bases not matched to a gene: 12. The CDR3 spans 15 residues. The CDR3 DNA reads TGCGCCAGCGGTCTTGGCGGGAGGGGTAAGGATACGCAGTATTTT. Its translation: CASGLGGRGKDTQYF.

This clonotype was observed many times. This chain joins TRBV12-3 or TRBV12-4 and TRBJ2-3; D may match TRBD1 or TRBD2 (5 bases each). Trimming took 4 bases from V and 5 from J, leaving 16 bases between them. The CDR3 is 15 amino acids. The CDR3 nucleotides read TGTGCCAGCAGTTCTTCCGGGACCTGGGGAGATACGCAGTATTTT. This encodes CASSSSGTWGDTQYF.

This clonotype was picked up a small number of times. The rearrangement uses TRBV7-9 and TRBJ2-1; D remains ambiguous. The V gene lost 5 bases and the J gene lost 4 bases, with 6 bases spanning the gap. Germline CDR1 and CDR2: SEHNR and FQNEAQ (reference sequence). The CDR3 is made up of 12 amino acids. The CDR3 nucleotides read TGTGCCAGCAGCGCGGAGTACAATGAGCAGTTCTTC. Translated, it gives CASSAEYNEQFF.

As concerns this clonotype: Germline is not matched at one junction end, which may reflect a read error. The chain has TRBV7-6 and TRBJ2-3; D is ambiguous. The length of the CDR3 is 13 residues. Germline V CDR1 and CDR2: SGHVS, FNYEAQ. CDR3 sequence: CASSANLRDTHYF. CDR3 DNA: TGTGCCAGCAGCGCCAACTTAAGGGATACGCACTATTTT. Full variable domain (remainder filled in from reference TRBV7-6 and TRBJ2-3): GAGVSQSPRYKVTKRGQDVALRCDPISGHVSLYWYRQALGQGPEFLTYFNYEAQQDKSGLPNDRFSAERPEGSISTLTIQRTEQRDSAMYRCASSANLRDTHYFGPGTRLTVL.

The chain employs TRBV7-3 and TRBJ2-1; 10 positions agree with TRBD2. V lost 4 bases to trimming and J lost 0 bases; unmatched junction nucleotides: 6. CDR1 and CDR2 (germline): SGHTA, FQGTGA. This CDR3 comprises 17 residues. As DNA, the CDR3 is TGTGCCAGCAGCTCCGCCTCTAGCGGGAGCTCCTACAATGAGCAGTTCTTC. Protein: CASSSASSGSSYNEQFF.

This clonotype was counted ten times or more. This chain uses TRBV5-8 with TRBJ2-5; 7 bases are a match to TRBD2. The length of the CDR3 is 14 residues. V trimming: 6 bases; J trimming: 5 bases; junction bases outside the gene matches: 10. Germline assignment: CDR1 SGHTS and CDR2 YDEGEE. The CDR3, as DNA: TGTGCCAGCACCCTGGGAGGGGCTAGTGAGACCCAGTACTTC. Its translation: CASTLGGASETQYF.

This clonotype was detected a few times. The V and J genes are TRBV19 and TRBJ2-3; D may be TRBD2 (6 bases). Looked up from germline, CDR1 is LNHDA and CDR2 is SQIVND (reference sequence). The CDR3 contains 15 residues. The V and J ends lost 5 bases and 0 bases respectively, with 12 bases between them. CDR3 in DNA: TGTGCCAGTAGTCGCGCAGGGACTAGCACAGATACGCAGTATTTT. Its protein is CASSRAGTSTDTQYF.

V gene TRBV24-1 combines with J gene TRBJ2-7, with D tentatively TRBD1 or TRBD2 (5 bases each). Germline V lookup: CDR1 KGHDR, CDR2 SFDVKD. The ends were cut back, 8 bases at V and 3 bases at J, with 16 bases in the middle. The CDR3 is 14 residues long. CDR3 nucleotide sequence: TGTGCCACCACCTTTAAGGGGACCAACTACGAGCAGTACTTC. Amino acids: CATTFKGTNYEQYF.

This clonotype was found a few times. Its ends do not fully match the called genes, so a read error is possible. This chain joins TRBV18 and TRBJ1-1; 9 bases agree with TRBD1. The CDR3 runs to 14 residues. From germline, CDR1 is KGHSH and CDR2 LQKENI. CDR3 amino acids: CASSPPGDRADAFF. The CDR3 nucleotides read TGTGCCAGCTCACCACCGGGGGACAGGGCTGATGCTTTCTTT.

The chain is built from TRBV7-3 and TRBJ1-1; D is uncertain. Trimming shortened V by 1 base and J by 10 bases, and 13 bases separated the two germline ends. This CDR3 spans 13 amino acids. The germline V gene encodes CDR1 SGHTA and CDR2 FQGTGA. The CDR3 DNA reads as TGTGCCAGCAGCTTAAATGTCAGGTTTCCAGCTTTCTTT. Protein product: CASSLNVRFPAFF.

This clonotype was seen only once. V usage is TRBV3-1 and J usage is TRBJ2-7; D call uncertain. This CDR3 contains 16 residues. Germline V lookup: CDR1 LGHDT, CDR2 YNNKEL (reference sequence). V lost 0 bases and J 2 bases, leaving 14 bases between the germline ends. CDR3 sequence (DNA): TGTGCCAGCAGCCAAGATCTAGTCCAGAAGACCTACGAGCAGTACTTC. It encodes CASSQDLVQKTYEQYF.

This clonotype has only a few counts. The gene calls are TRBV28 and TRBJ1-5; 8 nucleotides agree with TRBD1. The V segment lost 8 bases and the J segment 0 bases; nucleotides outside the gene matches: 12. From germline, CDR1 is MDHEN and CDR2 SYDVKM. CDR3 length: 17 amino acids. CDR3: CASLTGDPLDSNQPQHF. Written as DNA, the CDR3 is TGTGCCAGCCTGACAGGGGATCCCTTGGATAGCAATCAGCCCCAGCATTTT.

The genes are TRBV3-1 and TRBJ1-3; D call uncertain. The CDR3 has 15 amino acids. Germline loops: CDR1 LGHDT, CDR2 YNNKEL (reference sequence). Trimming pared 0 bases from V and 2 bases from J, leaving 8 bases between. CDR3 in amino acids: CASSQDLSAGNTIYF. Written as DNA, the CDR3 is TGTGCCAGCAGCCAAGATCTCAGCGCTGGAAACACCATATATTTT.